This note documents a single TCR beta chain sequence. Its antigen is currently unknown. The study drew at least one pre-ART and at least two post-ART PBMC samples from every donor. V was pared by 1 base and J by 4 bases, with 17 bases between. The CDR3 is made up of 17 amino acids. The germline CDR1 and CDR2 sequences are LNHDA and SQIVND (reference sequence). These data come from a study of long-term antiretroviral therapy in people with HIV. Findings of the study overall: Repertoires from HIV showed CDR3 length ranges narrower than those of controls. Post-ART samples showed increased diversity that remained below transplant donor control levels.

immunoSEQ v3.0 was run at survey level. Clones were read by immunoSEQ multiplex PCR, and TCRdb kept only the in-frame ones, dropping some. The sample includes under 45,000 clones, 83% seen only once; the top ten take roughly 6.3%. V usage is TRBV19 and J usage is TRBJ1-5, with no clear D. Sequenced here: unsorted PBMCs, sampled 1 year after starting antiretroviral therapy. The receptor was isolated from a man aged 18 to 35 with HIV. CDR3 sequence reads: CASSIGTLGVGNQPQHF. CDR3 bases: TGTGCCAGTAGTATAGGAACTCTCGGTGTAGGTAATCAGCCCCAGCATTTT.